The 18 T cell receptor beta chains below come from one sample, sequenced in a study of T cells after yellow fever vaccination. Each CDR3 protein is one row after TCRdb ran MiXCR on the 5' RACE reads. The table includes over 250,000 distinct CDR3 sequences, approximately 4% detected once. This specimen consisted of PBMCs, obtained 5 days after the yellow fever booster vaccination. The receptors shown here come from a man between 18 and 29 years old who received the YFV17D yellow fever vaccine.

The J gene is TRBJ2-5, the V gene TRBV4-3; D gene ambiguous. V was shortened by 1 base and J by 3 bases, with 6 bases between the two germline ends. The V gene's germline CDR1 is LGHNA and CDR2 YSLEER. The CDR3 sequence is 13 residues long. CDR3 in amino acids: CASSQAGEETQYF. CDR3 DNA sequence: TGCGCCAGCAGCCAAGCTGGGGAAGAGACCCAGTACTTC.

This clonotype was seen a few times. The chain employs TRBV4-3 and TRBJ1-2; D not resolved. The V end was cut by 0 bases, the J end by 1 base, with 9 bases between. The CDR3 sequence is 15 residues long. Germline V gives CDR1 LGHNA, CDR2 YSLEER. The CDR3 nucleotides read TGCGCCAGCAGCCAAGAGCCAGTGCTTAACTATGGCTACACCTTC. It yields the protein CASSQEPVLNYGYTF.

In this sample, this clonotype turned up many times. The V call is TRBV15, the J call TRBJ2-1, with a weak D call TRBD2 (6 bases). V was clipped by 0 bases and J by 1 base, with 25 bases between them. CDR1 and CDR2 from the germline V gene are LNHNV and YYDKDF (reference sequence). The CDR3 is 21 residues long. For the CDR3, the DNA is TGTGCCACCAGCAGAGATCGAGGACCGGCCACCGCAGGGAGGTCCTACAATGAGCAGTTCTTC. Amino acid sequence: CATSRDRGPATAGRSYNEQFF.

This chain links TRBV29-1 with TRBJ1-1; D call uncertain. V was shortened by 6 bases and J by 1 base, with 9 bases between the two germline ends. The CDR3 extends over 12 amino acids. In germline, CDR1 is SQVTM, CDR2 ANQGSEA. The CDR3 sequence is CSVGWGNTEAFF. CDR3 nucleotide sequence: TGCAGCGTGGGTTGGGGGAACACTGAAGCTTTCTTT.

The genes are TRBV4-3 and TRBJ1-2, with D possibly being TRBD1 (5 bases). The CDR3 is 14 amino acids. Trimming removed 0 bases from V and 11 bases from J, with 16 bases in between. The germline gives CDR1 LGHNA, CDR2 YSLEER. For the CDR3, the DNA is TGCGCCAGCAGCCAAGATCGAACAGGCCCTAGGTACACCTTC. It is translated as CASSQDRTGPRYTF.

This clonotype appeared a few times. Here the CDR3 DNA reads TGCGCCAGTTCCGGGGGGGCCGGAGCAGATACGCAGTATTTT. It is translated as CASSGGAGADTQYF. The chain has TRBV5-1 and TRBJ2-3; 8 positions agree with TRBD2. The CDR3 is made up of 14 amino acids. J was trimmed by 4 bases and V by 8 bases; bases with no gene match: 9. Germline lookup yields CDR1 SGHRS and CDR2 YFSETQ.

The table lists this clonotype with a few counts. The rearrangement links TRBV20-1 to TRBJ2-1; 8 bases fit TRBD2. The CDR3 totals 13 residues. Germline V CDR1 and CDR2: DFQATT, SNEGSKA (reference sequence). V was pared by 4 bases and J by 5 bases, with 4 bases of the junction left unmatched. CDR3 sequence reads: CSAIFGGDNEQFF. DNA for the CDR3: TGCAGTGCTATATTCGGGGGGGACAATGAGCAGTTCTTC.

The chain employs TRBV5-1 and TRBJ2-7, with TRBD2 identical over 12 bases. CDR3 length: 16 amino acids. Germline V CDR1 and CDR2: SGHRS, YFSETQ. V was pared by 3 bases and J by 2 bases, with 6 bases of the junction left unmatched. The CDR3 DNA follows: TGCGCCAGCAGCTCGGGTCTAGCGGGGGGGCCCTACGAGCAGTACTTC. It yields the protein CASSSGLAGGPYEQYF.

This clonotype has ten or more counts. The chain uses TRBV7-3 and TRBJ2-1, with 10 bases that match TRBD1. Per germline, CDR1 SGHTA and CDR2 FQGTGA. The CDR3 extends over 15 amino acids. The ends lost 3 bases at V and 8 bases at J; junction bases unmatched: 7. CDR3 bases: TGTGCCAGCAGCTTGACAGGGGGCCCCACAGATGAGCAGTTCTTC. Protein product: CASSLTGGPTDEQFF.

There are many counts of this clonotype. The J gene is TRBJ1-6, the V gene TRBV7-9; D might be TRBD1 (6 bases). Trimming took off 4 bases at V and 9 bases at J, with 10 bases between the two ends. The CDR3 runs 13 residues. CDR1 SEHNR and CDR2 FQNEAQ come from the germline V gene (reference sequence). CDR3 sequence reads: CASSSGGGSPLHF. In DNA form, the CDR3 reads TGTGCCAGCAGCTCGGGGGGCGGTTCACCCCTCCACTTT. The full variable domain, completed using reference TRBV7-9 and TRBJ1-6, is DTGVSQNPRHKITKRGQNVTFRCDPISEHNRLYWYRQTLGQGPEFLTYFQNEAQLEKSRLLSDRFSAERPKGSFSTLEIQRTEQGDSAMYLCASSSGGGSPLHFGNGTRLTVT.

The rearrangement links TRBV5-1 to TRBJ2-3; D is uncertain. The CDR3 contains 15 residues. The germline CDR1 and CDR2 sequences are SGHRS and YFSETQ. V lost 0 bases and J lost 3, with 11 bases in between. In DNA form, the CDR3 reads TGCGCCAGCAGCTTGGTGGGCGTGTCAACAGATACGCAGTATTTT. Its translation: CASSLVGVSTDTQYF.

This clonotype was recorded a few times. The chain is built from TRBV4-3 and TRBJ2-1; no definite D call. Germline V gene sequence: CDR1 LGHNA, CDR2 YSLEER. Trimming shortened V by 0 bases and J by 4 bases, and 10 bases separated the two germline ends. CDR3 length equals 15 residues. The CDR3 DNA reads as TGCGCCAGCAGCCAAGATCGGCGGAAGTACAATGAGCAGTTCTTC. Translating it yields CASSQDRRKYNEQFF.

There are many counts of this clonotype. CDR3 amino acids: CASSQEIRQFHYGYTF. The CDR3 DNA sequence: TGCGCCAGCAGCCAAGAAATCCGGCAGTTTCACTATGGCTACACCTTC. This chain links TRBV4-1 with TRBJ1-2; D not certain. Trimming stripped 0 bases from V and 3 bases from J, with 14 bases between. The CDR3 covers 16 residues. Germline loops: CDR1 MGHRA, CDR2 YSYEKL.

V usage is TRBV10-2 and J usage is TRBJ2-7; D perhaps matches TRBD1 (6 bases). The CDR3 covers 13 residues. V was cut by 8 bases and J by 6 bases, with 17 bases left in between. The germline V gene encodes CDR1 WSHSY and CDR2 SAAADI. The CDR3 spells CASDRLENGEQYF. The CDR3 DNA reads as TGCGCCAGCGACAGGTTGGAGAACGGCGAGCAGTACTTC.

This clonotype has at least ten counts. This chain uses TRBV6-5 with TRBJ1-5; D is possibly TRBD1 (5 bases). V was trimmed by 0 bases and J by 5 bases, leaving 11 bases between them. The length of the CDR3 is 15 residues. Looked up from germline, CDR1 is MNHEY and CDR2 is SVGAGI. In DNA, the CDR3 is TGTGCCAGCAGTTACTCGGTCCTAGGGGATCAGCCCCAGCATTTT. Protein product: CASSYSVLGDQPQHF.

This clonotype was counted between two and nine times. The chain couples TRBV28 to TRBJ2-6, with D perhaps given as TRBD1 or TRBD2 (6 bases each). The V gene's germline CDR1 is MDHEN and CDR2 SYDVKM. Trimming shortened V by 8 bases and J by 0 bases, and 11 bases separated the two germline ends. The CDR3 spans 15 residues. This CDR3 reads CASGGGYSGANVLTF. Here the CDR3 DNA reads TGTGCCAGCGGAGGGGGATACTCTGGGGCCAACGTCCTGACTTTC.

This clonotype has a handful of counts. CDR3 amino acids: CASSVAGYEQYF. CDR3 nucleotide sequence: TGTGCCAGCAGCGTAGCCGGATACGAGCAGTACTTC. The chain couples TRBV9 to TRBJ2-7; D remains ambiguous. CDR1 SGDLS and CDR2 YYNGEE come from the germline V gene. This CDR3 region has 12 residues. V lost 0 bases and J 4 bases, leaving 5 bases between the germline ends.

This chain uses TRBV7-9 with TRBJ1-1; D is perhaps TRBD1 (6 bases). The V end was cut by 6 bases, the J end by 8 bases, with 10 bases between. This CDR3 spans 11 amino acids. Per germline, CDR1 SEHNR and CDR2 FQNEAQ (reference sequence). The CDR3 loop is CASSLGGEAFF. CDR3 coding DNA: TGTGCCAGCAGTCTAGGGGGGGAAGCTTTCTTT.